A single sample gave rise to the 5 T cell receptor beta chains below, sequenced in a study of Graves' ophthalmopathy and Graves' hyperthyroidism. Beta-chain TCR CDR3 regions were amplified from RNA transcripts. First-round RT-PCR used HTBI primers; second-round multiplex PCR followed. TCRdb re-analysed the multiplex PCR reads in MiXCR, keeping a single row per CDR3 protein. Of around 590,000 distinct CDR3 sequences in the sample, approximately 35% are singletons; the top ten hold 4% to 5%. Sequencing was done on a sample of peripheral blood or thyroid tissue (not recorded which). Source of these receptors: an adult man with Graves' hyperthyroidism.

CDR3 residues: CASSPSAQATNEKLFF. CDR3 DNA: TGTGCCAGCTCACCCTCCGCGCAGGCAACTAATGAAAAACTGTTTTTT. The rearrangement uses TRBV18 and TRBJ1-4, with D hard to call. This CDR3 is built from 16 residues. Germline V gene sequence: CDR1 KGHSH, CDR2 LQKENI. V lost 3 bases and J lost 0, with 11 bases in between.

This clonotype was counted many times. The chain employs TRBV6-5 and TRBJ2-7; 9 bases are a match to TRBD1. J was trimmed by 5 bases and V by 6 bases; bases with no gene match: 8. CDR3 length equals 14 residues. The germline CDR1 and CDR2 sequences are MNHEY and SVGAGI. In DNA form, the CDR3 reads TGTGCCAGCAGGGAGACAGGGGGTTTCGACGAGCAGTACTTC. It codes for CASRETGGFDEQYF.

This clonotype has ten or more counts. The chain uses TRBV6-5 and TRBJ2-7; D not resolved. This CDR3 spans 14 amino acids. Between the trimmed V and J ends, which lost 6 bases and 3 bases, there was a span of 15 bases. Germline-derived CDR1 and CDR2 are MNHEY and SVGAGI. CDR3 amino acids: CASSSGSERYEQYF. The CDR3 coding sequence is TGTGCCAGCAGCTCCGGGTCGGAGCGCTACGAGCAGTACTTC.

In this sample, this clonotype turned up a few times. The chain links TRBV7-3 to TRBJ2-5; 8 bases are a match to TRBD1. The CDR3 has 14 amino acids. Germline CDR1 reads SGHTA; CDR2 reads FQGTGA. The trim removed 4 bases at V and 2 bases at J, leaving 3 bases unmatched. CDR3 in DNA: TGTGCCAGCAGCTCCCAGGGGGCGCAAGAGACCCAGTACTTC. Protein: CASSSQGAQETQYF.

The chain couples TRBV28 to TRBJ2-7, with a weak D call TRBD2 (5 bases). Germline assignment: CDR1 MDHEN and CDR2 SYDVKM. Trimming stripped 1 base from V and 2 bases from J, with 9 bases between. The length of the CDR3 is 14 residues. CDR3 region: CASSLFREPYEQYF. The CDR3 DNA follows: TGTGCCAGCAGTTTATTTAGGGAGCCCTACGAGCAGTACTTC.